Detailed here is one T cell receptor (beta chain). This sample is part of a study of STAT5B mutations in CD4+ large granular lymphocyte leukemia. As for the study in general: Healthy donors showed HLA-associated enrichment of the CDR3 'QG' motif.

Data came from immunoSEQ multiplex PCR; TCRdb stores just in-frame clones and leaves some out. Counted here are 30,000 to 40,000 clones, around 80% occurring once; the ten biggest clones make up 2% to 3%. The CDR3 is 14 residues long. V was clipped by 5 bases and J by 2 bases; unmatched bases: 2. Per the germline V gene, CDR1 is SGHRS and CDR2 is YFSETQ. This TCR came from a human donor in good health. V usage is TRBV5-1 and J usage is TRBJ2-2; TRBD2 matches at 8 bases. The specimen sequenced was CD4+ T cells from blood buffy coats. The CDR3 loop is CASRAGVNTGELFF. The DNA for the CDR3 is TGCGCCAGCAGAGCGGGAGTTAACACCGGGGAGCTGTTTTTT.